The entry below gives a single T cell receptor (beta chain) sequence along with its context. In the authors' methods: Counts of nucleated cells, estimated from reference gene primer amplification, were obtained. Generated by immunoSEQ multiplex PCR, the TCRdb table keeps only in-frame clones and is missing some. V and J calls and clone size are as listed in that table; D and trimming were resolved from the DNA. The sample includes over 200,000 clones, 75% to 90% seen only once; the top ten take about 3.1%. The sample comes from a study of blood T cell repertoires in COVID-19. Overall study context: The study drew acute and convalescent COVID-19 samples from the United States, Italy and Spain. Sources were T cells, B-cell-depleted T cells, or PBMCs; the material itself was cDNA or gDNA.

Germline-derived CDR1 and CDR2 are SGHAT and FQNNGV. V was trimmed by 5 bases and J by 3 bases, leaving 11 bases between them. This CDR3 is built from 14 residues. The sample taken for sequencing was peripheral blood. This chain connects TRBV11-2 to TRBJ1-3; D not certain. The source is a woman aged 25 to 45 who had recovered from COVID-19. The CDR3 DNA sequence: TGTGCCAGCAGCCCCCGCCGGGGTGGAAACACCATATATTTT. This codes for CASSPRRGGNTIYF.